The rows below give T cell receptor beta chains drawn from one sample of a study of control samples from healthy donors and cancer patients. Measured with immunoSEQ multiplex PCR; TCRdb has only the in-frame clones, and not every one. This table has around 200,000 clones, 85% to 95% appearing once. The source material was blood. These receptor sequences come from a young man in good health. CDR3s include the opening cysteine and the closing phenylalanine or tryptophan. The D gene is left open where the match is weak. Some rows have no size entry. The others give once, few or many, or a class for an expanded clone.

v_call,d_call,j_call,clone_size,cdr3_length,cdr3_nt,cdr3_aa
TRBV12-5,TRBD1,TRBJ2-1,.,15,TGTGCTAGTGTCCCCGAGGGGACAGTATACAATGAGCAGTTCTTC,CASVPEGTVYNEQFF
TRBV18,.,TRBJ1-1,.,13,TGTGCCAGCTCACCCCCAGGTAGCACTGAAGCTTTCTTT,CASSPPGSTEAFF
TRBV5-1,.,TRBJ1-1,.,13,TGCGCCAGCAGCTTCCAAACCAACACTGAAGCTTTCTTT,CASSFQTNTEAFF
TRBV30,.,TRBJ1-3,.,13,TGTGCCTGGAGTGAGTTTTCTGGAAACACCATATATTTT,CAWSEFSGNTIYF
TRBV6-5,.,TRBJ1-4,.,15,TGTGCCAGCAGGCCGCGGGCCGCAACTAATGAAAAACTGTTTTTT,CASRPRAATNEKLFF
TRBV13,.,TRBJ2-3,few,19,TGTGCCAGCAGCCCCACGCGTTACCTACGGGGCAAGGGCACAGATACGCAGTATTTT,CASSPTRYLRGKGTDTQYF
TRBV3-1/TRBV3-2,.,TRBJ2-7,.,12,TGTGCCAGCAGCCTCCTTCCCTACGAGCAGTACTTC,CASSLLPYEQYF
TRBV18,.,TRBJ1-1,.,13,TGTGCCAGCTCACCCTGGGGGACCAGTGAAGCTTTCTTT,CASSPWGTSEAFF
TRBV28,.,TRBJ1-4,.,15,TGTGCCAGCAGGAAAAGGGTTGCAACTAATGAAAAACTGTTTTTT,CASRKRVATNEKLFF
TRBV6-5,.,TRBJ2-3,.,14,TGTGCCAGCAGGAGCCGGGACCTTTCTAGTTTGGAGTATTTT,CASRSRDLSSLEYF
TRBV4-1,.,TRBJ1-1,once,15,TGCGCCAGCAGCCAAGGTACTTGGGGGGGCACTGAAGCTTTCTTT,CASSQGTWGGTEAFF
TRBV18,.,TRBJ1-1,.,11,TGTGCCAGCTCACCATCCTCGTGGGCTTTCTTT,CASSPSSWAFF
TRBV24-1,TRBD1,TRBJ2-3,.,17,TGTGCCACCAGTGATTTCCCGGGACAGGTTCTCACAGATACGCAGTATTTT,CATSDFPGQVLTDTQYF
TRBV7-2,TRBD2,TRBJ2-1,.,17,TGTGCCAGCAGCCCCAGAGGTCCCCGCGGGGGGGATAATGAGCAGTTCTTC,CASSPRGPRGGDNEQFF
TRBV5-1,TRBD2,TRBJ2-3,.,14,TGCGCCAGCGGGCTAGCGGGGGGCACAGATACGCAGTATTTT,CASGLAGGTDTQYF
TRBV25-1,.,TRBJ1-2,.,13,TGTGCCAGCAGTGAATCTCAGGGAAGAGGCTACACCTTC,CASSESQGRGYTF
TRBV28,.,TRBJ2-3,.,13,TGTGCCAGCAGTTTATCTGGGGCAGATACGCAGTATTTT,CASSLSGADTQYF
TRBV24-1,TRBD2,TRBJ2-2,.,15,TGTGCCACCAGTGATTCGCGGGGGGGCACCGGGGAGCTGTTTTTT,CATSDSRGGTGELFF
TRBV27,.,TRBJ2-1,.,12,TGTGCCAGCAGTCCGCGTATCAATGAGCAGTTCTTC,CASSPRINEQFF
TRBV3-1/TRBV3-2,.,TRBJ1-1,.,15,TGTGCCAGCAGCCAAGGACTGGGCCCCCAATCTGAAGCTTTCTTT,CASSQGLGPQSEAFF
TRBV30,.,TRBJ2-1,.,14,TGTGCCTGGAGAGGGACCAGCTCCTACAATGAGCAGTTCTTC,CAWRGTSSYNEQFF
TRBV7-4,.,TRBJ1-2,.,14,TGTGCCAGCAGCTTAAACCAGGGGACCTATGGCTACACCTTC,CASSLNQGTYGYTF
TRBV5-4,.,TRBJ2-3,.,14,TGTGCCAGCAGCTTGGAAGGGTTCACAGATACGCAGTATTTT,CASSLEGFTDTQYF
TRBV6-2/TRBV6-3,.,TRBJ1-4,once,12,TGTGCCAGCAGTTTCGGGAAGGAAAAACTGTTTTTT,CASSFGKEKLFF
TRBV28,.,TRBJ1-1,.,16,TGTGCCAGCAGTGATCCTAACAGGGAATTGAACACTGAAGCTTTCTTT,CASSDPNRELNTEAFF
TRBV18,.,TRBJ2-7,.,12,TGTGCCAGCTCACCAGGACCCTACGAGCAGTACTTC,CASSPGPYEQYF
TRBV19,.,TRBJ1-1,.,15,TGTGCCAGTAGTTCAGGGACGGGAAAGAACACTGAAGCTTTCTTT,CASSSGTGKNTEAFF
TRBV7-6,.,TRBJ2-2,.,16,TGTGCCAGCAGCTTACTTAGGGCTGGGAACACCGGGGAGCTGTTTTTT,CASSLLRAGNTGELFF
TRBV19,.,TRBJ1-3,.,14,TGTGCCAGTAGTATCGGGGTATCGGGAAACACCATATATTTT,CASSIGVSGNTIYF
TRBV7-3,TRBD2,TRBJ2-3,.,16,TGTGCCAGCAGCTTAAATCGACTAGCGGGGCTGGATACGCAGTATTTT,CASSLNRLAGLDTQYF
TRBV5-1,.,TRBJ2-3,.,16,TGCGCCAGCAGCTTGGAGGCGTCGCTGAGCGCAGATACGCAGTATTTT,CASSLEASLSADTQYF
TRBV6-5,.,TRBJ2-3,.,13,TGTGCCAGCAGCTCCGGGACCTCAAGCACGCAGTATTTT,CASSSGTSSTQYF
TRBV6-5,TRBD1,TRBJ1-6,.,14,TGTGCCAGCAGACCGACAGGGGGCGAAGCACCCCTCCACTTT,CASRPTGGEAPLHF
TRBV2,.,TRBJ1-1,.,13,TGTGCCAGCAGTGCGTATGTGAACACTGAAGCTTTCTTT,CASSAYVNTEAFF
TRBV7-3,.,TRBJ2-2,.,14,TGTGCCACCCAGAGGACGCCGAACACCGGGGAGCTGTTTTTT,CATQRTPNTGELFF
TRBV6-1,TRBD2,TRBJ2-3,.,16,TGTGCCAGCAGTGAGCTAGCGGGGGGATCCACAGATACGCAGTATTTT,CASSELAGGSTDTQYF
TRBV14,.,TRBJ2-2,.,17,TGTGCCAGCAGCCAAGGAGGGCTAGGTGCGGGGACCGGGGAGCTGTTTTTT,CASSQGGLGAGTGELFF
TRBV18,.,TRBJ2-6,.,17,TGTGCCAGCTCACTATCTGAGGGCTGGGCTGGGGCCAACGTCCTGACTTTC,CASSLSEGWAGANVLTF
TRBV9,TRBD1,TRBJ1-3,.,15,TGTGCCAGCAGCGCGGGACAGGGCTACGGAAACACCATATATTTT,CASSAGQGYGNTIYF
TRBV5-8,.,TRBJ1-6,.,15,TGTGCCAGCAGCTTGTTAAAGGGGGTTAATTCACCCCTCCACTTT,CASSLLKGVNSPLHF
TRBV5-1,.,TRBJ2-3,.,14,TGCGCCAGCAGCTTGATAGGGAGCACAGATACGCAGTATTTT,CASSLIGSTDTQYF
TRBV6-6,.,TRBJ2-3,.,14,TGTGCCAGCAGTTACTTCCACGGGGCCGATACGCAGTATTTT,CASSYFHGADTQYF
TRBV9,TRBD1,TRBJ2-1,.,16,TGTGCCAGCAGCCCCCGGGACAGGGGCTACTACAATGAGCAGTTCTTC,CASSPRDRGYYNEQFF
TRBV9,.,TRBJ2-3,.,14,TGTGCCAGCAGCGTAGACAGATTTGGAGATACGCAGTATTTT,CASSVDRFGDTQYF
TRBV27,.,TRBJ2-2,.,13,TGTGCCAGCATGCCAGGGCATAGCGGGGAGCTGTTTTTT,CASMPGHSGELFF
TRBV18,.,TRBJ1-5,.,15,TGTGCCAGCTCAAATTCACAGGGAAGCAATCAGCCCCAGCATTTT,CASSNSQGSNQPQHF
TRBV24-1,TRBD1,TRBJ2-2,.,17,TGTGCCACCAGTGATTCTACCGGGACAGGGGATACCGGGGAGCTGTTTTTT,CATSDSTGTGDTGELFF
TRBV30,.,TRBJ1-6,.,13,TGTGCCTGGCAAGGGTCCTATAATTCACCCCTCCACTTT,CAWQGSYNSPLHF
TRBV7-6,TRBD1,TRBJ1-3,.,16,TGTGCCAGCAGCTCTTTAGGACAGGGGGCTCGGGACACCATATATTTT,CASSSLGQGARDTIYF
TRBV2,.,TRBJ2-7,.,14,TGTGCCAGCAGCCGGGCCTCTGCACGTAGCGAGCAGTACTTC,CASSRASARSEQYF
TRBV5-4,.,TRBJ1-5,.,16,TGTGCCAGCAGCTTTGCTCCTCCTATGGGGAATCAGCCCCAGCATTTT,CASSFAPPMGNQPQHF
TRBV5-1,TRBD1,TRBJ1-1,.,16,TGCGCCAGCAGCTTAAACAGGGGGCGCTGGGGCACTGAAGCTTTCTTT,CASSLNRGRWGTEAFF
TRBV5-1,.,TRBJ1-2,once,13,TGCGCCAGCAGCTTCGGGGATAACTATGGCTACACCTTC,CASSFGDNYGYTF
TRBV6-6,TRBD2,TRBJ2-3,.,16,TGTGCCAGCCTTTCTGGGGTAGCGGGGCCTCGAGATACGCAGTATTTT,CASLSGVAGPRDTQYF
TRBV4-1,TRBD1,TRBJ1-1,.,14,TGCGCCAGCAGCCTTCAGGGGGGAAACACTGAAGCTTTCTTT,CASSLQGGNTEAFF
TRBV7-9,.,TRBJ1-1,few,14,TGTGCCAGCAGCTTTTCTCCCTCGAGCACTGAAGCTTTCTTT,CASSFSPSSTEAFF
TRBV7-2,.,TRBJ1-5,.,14,TGTGCCAGCACCCCGGGGACACCTAATCAGCCCCAGCATTTT,CASTPGTPNQPQHF